The clone carrying this TCR beta chain was seen only once. The antigen is undetermined. Using immunoSEQ multiplex PCR, the repertoire was profiled, and TCRdb retains in-frame clones only, with some absent. In the table there are 20,000 to 30,000 clones, less than 90% of which are singletons. The CDR3 spans 16 residues. Germline V gene sequence: CDR1 SGHRS, CDR2 YFSETQ. J lost 1 base, V lost 4 bases, and 4 bases had no gene match. This sample is drawn from a study of T cells in localized non-small cell lung cancer. Study-level results: Measurement of T cell clonality placed uninvolved adjacent lung highest, above the level in tumor. Among blood samples, higher T cell density accompanied longer overall survival. Heterogeneity remains possible, as sequencing covered one tumor region only.

Sequencing used peripheral blood, obtained before any cancer treatment. V is TRBV5-1 and J is TRBJ2-2; TRBD2 agrees at 10 bases. This TCR was recovered from a female donor over 55 with stage I lung adenocarcinoma. CDR3 nucleotides: TGCGCCAGCAGCAAACTAGCGGGGTTGAACACCGGGGAGCTGTTTTTT. This translates into CASSKLAGLNTGELFF.